A single sample gave rise to the 5 T cell receptor beta chains below, sequenced in a study of T cell clusters in autoimmune cytopenias. Tens of thousands of genome equivalents of blood DNA were amplified for TRB. TRB was amplified by touch-down multiplex PCR, primer pools A and B combined. Each CDR3 protein gets one entry in TCRdb, which reprocessed the multiplex PCR reads and gives no DNA. The sample holds around 15,000 distinct CDR3 sequences. These data also formed part of another study, on T cell repertoires in aging, cancer and after chemotherapy.

Sequenced: peripheral blood. The receptors stem from a human donor in good health.

The gene calls are TRBV15 and TRBJ2-7; with no DNA, the TCRdb D assignment of TRBD2 cannot be verified. The CDR3 has 17 amino acids. Germline-derived CDR1 and CDR2 are LNHNV and YYDKDF (reference sequence). CDR3: CATSRVGSESLYYEQYF.

The CDR3 is CASSSSLSGGSYLADTQYF. This rearrangement joins TRBV7-9 to TRBJ2-3; TCRdb names TRBD2, which stays unverified in the absence of DNA. The germline V gene encodes CDR1 SEHNR and CDR2 FQNEAQ (reference sequence). This CDR3 contains 19 residues.

The chain joins TRBV6-5 to TRBJ2-1; TCRdb outputs TRBD2, but without DNA this stays unchecked. CDR3 length equals 13 residues. Germline CDR1 reads MNHEY; CDR2 reads SVGAGI. CDR3 sequence reads: CASRGLDLGEQFF.

This chain uses TRBV27 with TRBJ2-2; TCRdb's D call of TRBD2 is untestable without DNA. CDR3 length equals 15 residues. The germline CDR1 and CDR2 sequences are MNHEY and SMNVEV (reference sequence). The CDR3 reads CASSPRGSDTGELFF.

Considering frequency, this clonotype is medium-sized. CDR3 loop: CASSPNPRNTDTQYF. The chain carries TRBV19 and TRBJ2-3; TCRdb calls TRBD2, which cannot be checked without DNA. The CDR3 is made up of 15 amino acids. Germline values: CDR1 LNHDA, CDR2 SQIVND (reference sequence).